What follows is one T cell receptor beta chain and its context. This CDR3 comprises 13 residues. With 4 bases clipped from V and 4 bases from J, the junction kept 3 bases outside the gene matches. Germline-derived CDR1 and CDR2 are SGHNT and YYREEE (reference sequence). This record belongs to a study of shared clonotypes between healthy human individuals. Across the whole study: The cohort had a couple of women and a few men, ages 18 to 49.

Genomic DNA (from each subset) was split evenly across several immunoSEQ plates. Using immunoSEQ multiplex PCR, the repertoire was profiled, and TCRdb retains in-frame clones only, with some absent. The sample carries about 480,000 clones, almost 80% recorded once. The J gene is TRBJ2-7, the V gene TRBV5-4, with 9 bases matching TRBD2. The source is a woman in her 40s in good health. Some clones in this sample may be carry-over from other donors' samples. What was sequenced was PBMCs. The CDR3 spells CASSPGLAYEQYF. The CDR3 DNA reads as TGTGCCAGCAGCCCGGGACTAGCTTACGAGCAGTACTTC.